Below, 27 T cell receptor beta chains from the same sample are listed, as sequenced in a study of T-cell memory formation after mild COVID-19. TCRdb reprocessed the 5' RACE reads via MiXCR and lists one record per CDR3 protein. The sample shows roughly 130,000 distinct CDR3 sequences, about a sixth of them seen only once. Sequences were obtained from PBMCs or a T cell subset sorted from them (not recorded which). The receptor set was obtained from a man between 18 and 35 years old who had mild COVID-19 (a few samples of this study predate the infection). Cell type and time point are not known.

This clonotype was observed a handful of times. The rearrangement uses TRBV11-2 and TRBJ1-1; D call uncertain. The CDR3 loop spans 16 amino acids. V lost 4 bases, J lost 1 base, and 16 bases lay in between. CDR1 and CDR2 from the germline V gene are SGHAT and FQNNGV. The CDR3 sequence: CASSSSRRQRNTEAFF. The CDR3 coding sequence is TGTGCCAGCAGCTCCTCACGGAGGCAGAGGAACACTGAAGCTTTCTTT.

This clonotype was detected a few times. The rearrangement uses TRBV5-1 and TRBJ2-5; a possible D gene is TRBD2 (5 bases). The CDR3 length is 14 residues. From germline, CDR1 is SGHRS and CDR2 YFSETQ. The V end lost 3 bases, the J end lost 5 bases, and 14 bases lay between the germline ends. This chain's CDR3 is CASSYSTSIETQYF. The DNA of the CDR3 is TGCGCCAGCAGCTACAGCACTAGTATTGAGACCCAGTACTTC. Based on the CDR3 plus reference TRBV5-1 and TRBJ2-5, the full variable domain is KAGVTQTPRYLIKTRGQQVTLSCSPISGHRSVSWYQQTPGQGLQFLFEYFSETQRNKGNFPGRFSGRQFSNSRSEMNVSTLELGDSALYLCASSYSTSIETQYFGPGTRLLVL.

This clonotype has only a few counts. The V gene is TRBV11-3, the J gene TRBJ2-7; a possible D gene is TRBD1 (5 bases). The CDR3 sequence is 14 residues long. Per the germline V gene, CDR1 is SGHNT and CDR2 is YENEEA. V was trimmed by 3 bases and J by 3 bases, leaving 12 bases between them. CDR3 sequence: CASSFGQGVYEQYF. The CDR3 bases are TGTGCCAGCAGCTTCGGCCAGGGTGTCTACGAGCAGTACTTC. Full variable domain (missing parts from reference TRBV11-3 and TRBJ2-7): EAGVVQSPRYKIIEKKQPVAFWCNPISGHNTLYWYLQNLGQGPELLIRYENEEAVDDSQLPKDRFSAERLKGVDSTLKIQPAELGDSAVYLCASSFGQGVYEQYFGPGTRLTVT.

The chain employs TRBV12-3 or TRBV12-4 and TRBJ2-3; D tentatively reads TRBD1 or TRBD2 (5 bases each). The ends were cut back, 5 bases at V and 1 base at J, with 25 bases in the middle. The CDR3 contains 19 residues. The CDR3 loop is CASSPHYRGSSPGTDTQYF. The CDR3, as DNA: TGTGCCAGCAGTCCGCACTATCGGGGCTCTTCCCCGGGCACAGATACGCAGTATTTT.

This rearrangement joins TRBV7-2 to TRBJ1-2, with 7 bases lining up with TRBD1. Germline CDR1 reads SGHTA; CDR2 reads FQGNSA. The CDR3 runs 14 residues. The trim removed 5 bases at V and 3 bases at J, leaving 6 bases unmatched. In DNA, the CDR3 is TGTGCCAGCAGCATCACAGGGGCGGACTATGGCTACACCTTC. This sequence encodes CASSITGADYGYTF.

V usage is TRBV3-1 and J usage is TRBJ1-1; D perhaps matches TRBD1 (5 bases). In germline, CDR1 is LGHDT, CDR2 YNNKEL (reference sequence). V was clipped by 0 bases and J by 5 bases, with 16 bases between them. The CDR3 runs 16 residues. The CDR3 here is CASSQEGTAPRTEAFF. CDR3 coding DNA: TGTGCCAGCAGCCAAGAAGGGACCGCTCCTCGAACTGAAGCTTTCTTT.

The V and J genes are TRBV7-2 and TRBJ2-7, with TRBD1 matching over 9 bases. Germline V gene sequence: CDR1 SGHTA, CDR2 FQGNSA. This CDR3 spans 15 amino acids. V gave up 5 bases and J gave up 3 bases; unmatched junction bases: 8. The CDR3 DNA sequence: TGTGCCAGCAGCCCTTCCCGGGGACAGGGCTACGAGCAGTACGTC. Its protein is CASSPSRGQGYEQYV.

The chain carries TRBV7-3 and TRBJ1-1; the D gene is possibly TRBD1 (5 bases). The V gene's germline CDR1 is SGHTA and CDR2 FQGTGA. The V end lost 4 bases, the J end lost 0 bases, and 15 bases lay between the germline ends. The CDR3 runs to 16 residues. CDR3 sequence: CASSSTAGLMNTEAFF. DNA for the CDR3: TGTGCCAGCAGCTCCACCGCGGGACTGATGAACACTGAAGCTTTCTTT.

For the CDR3, the DNA is TGTGCCAGCTCGGGAAACAGGCCTCACCCCCTCAATGAGCAGTTCTTC. This translates into CASSGNRPHPLNEQFF. V gene TRBV18 combines with J gene TRBJ2-1, with D maybe TRBD1 (5 bases). Trimming cost V 6 bases and J 6 bases, with 21 bases left between them. CDR3 length: 16 amino acids. Germline assignment: CDR1 KGHSH and CDR2 LQKENI. Supplemented by reference TRBV18 and TRBJ2-1, the full variable domain reads NAGVMQNPRHLVRRRGQEARLRCSPMKGHSHVYWYRQLPEEGLKFMVYLQKENIIDESGMPKERFSAEFPKEGPSILRIQQVVRGDSAAYFCASSGNRPHPLNEQFFGPGTRLTVL.

This clonotype has a count of ten or more. This rearrangement joins TRBV5-1 to TRBJ2-7; D is ambiguous. Germline CDR1 reads SGHRS; CDR2 reads YFSETQ. The CDR3 has 13 residues. Trimming removed 0 bases from V and 0 bases from J, with 4 bases in between. CDR3 region: CASSLGSSYEQYF. Here the CDR3 DNA reads TGCGCCAGCAGCTTGGGCAGCTCCTACGAGCAGTACTTC.

Many counts were recorded for this clonotype. The chain joins TRBV7-9 to TRBJ2-4, with D possibly matching TRBD2 (6 bases). This CDR3 has 18 amino acids. The germline CDR1 and CDR2 sequences are SEHNR and FQNEAQ (reference sequence). Trimming stripped 7 bases from V and 0 bases from J, with 22 bases between. CDR3 sequence (DNA): TGTGCCAGCAATCCTTATGTGGCGGGGACTCTAGCCAAAAACATTCAGTACTTC. Translating it yields CASNPYVAGTLAKNIQYF.

The chain carries TRBV20-1 and TRBJ2-4; tentatively, D is TRBD2 (6 bases). Germline CDR1 reads DFQATT; CDR2 reads SNEGSKA (reference sequence). This CDR3 region has 18 residues. Trimming took 1 base from V and 0 from J, leaving 19 bases between them. The CDR3 spells CSARGRGGESLAKNIQYF. The CDR3 bases are TGCAGTGCTAGAGGGCGGGGCGGGGAGTCACTAGCCAAAAACATTCAGTACTTC.

J is TRBJ2-3 and V is TRBV4-1; the D is unclear. The CDR3 contains 18 residues. Trimming took off 3 bases at V and 3 bases at J, with 22 bases between the two ends. Germline V gene sequence: CDR1 MGHRA, CDR2 YSYEKL. CDR3 protein: CASSHPTRRPLETDTQYF. The CDR3 nucleotides read TGCGCCAGCAGCCACCCCACCCGAAGACCACTCGAGACAGATACGCAGTATTTT.

This chain joins TRBV5-5 and TRBJ1-6; D not resolved. The V gene lost 4 bases and the J gene lost 9 bases, with 17 bases spanning the gap. CDR3 length equals 15 residues. CDR1 and CDR2 from the germline V gene are SGHKS and YYEKEE (reference sequence). The CDR3 region is CASSVGVRSGSPLHF. The CDR3 region has the DNA TGTGCCAGCAGCGTTGGTGTCAGGAGTGGTTCACCCCTCCACTTT.

The sample holds a few counts of this clonotype. The chain couples TRBV7-2 to TRBJ1-3; no reliable D call. CDR3 size: 14 residues. With 1 base removed from V and 4 bases from J, the gap between germline ends came to 8 bases. Germline lookup yields CDR1 SGHTA and CDR2 FQGNSA. In DNA form, the CDR3 reads TGTGCCAGCAGCTTAGTGGATAGGGGAAACACCATATATTTT. It encodes CASSLVDRGNTIYF.

The V call is TRBV20-1, the J call TRBJ1-5; no firm D call. The CDR3 loop spans 15 amino acids. Looked up from germline, CDR1 is DFQATT and CDR2 is SNEGSKA (reference sequence). The ends were cut back, 6 bases at V and 0 bases at J, with 15 bases in the middle. As DNA, the CDR3 is TGCAGTGCCCTTTTGGGATCTTATAGCAATCAGCCCCAGCATTTT. Protein product: CSALLGSYSNQPQHF.

This clonotype was detected only a few times. The chain uses TRBV5-1 and TRBJ2-3, with D possibly matching TRBD2 (5 bases). The germline V and J ends were trimmed by 2 bases and 3 bases, with 13 bases remaining between them. This CDR3 has 15 residues. Germline-derived CDR1 and CDR2 are SGHRS and YFSETQ. CDR3 region: CASSLGDYRTDTQYF. CDR3 coding DNA: TGCGCCAGCAGCTTAGGAGACTACCGAACAGATACGCAGTATTTT.

In its sample, this clonotype was seen a few times. The chain couples TRBV23-1 to TRBJ2-1; 13 positions match TRBD2. TRBV23-1 is assigned to the ORF class and has an uncertain function. The CDR3 contains 16 residues. After removal of 5 bases from V and 6 bases from J, the junction contained 7 bases not matched to a gene. As DNA, the CDR3 is TGCGCCAGCAGTTCCGGGACTAGCGGGGAATGCAATGAGCAGTTCTTC. This gives the protein CASSSGTSGECNEQFF.

This clonotype came up a few times. The rearrangement uses TRBV6-5 and TRBJ2-1; D uncertain. The germline V gene has CDR1 MNHEY and CDR2 SVGAGI. V shed 6 bases and J shed 9 bases, with 9 bases lying between them. The CDR3 runs 11 residues. DNA for the CDR3: TGTGCCAGCAGCTACGCCCGTGAGCAGTTCTTC. This gives the protein CASSYAREQFF.

V is TRBV7-6 and J is TRBJ2-3; 13 positions match TRBD2. In germline, CDR1 is SGHVS, CDR2 FNYEAQ. Trimming took 5 bases from V and 6 from J; bases not matched to a gene: 11. This CDR3 spans 17 amino acids. The CDR3 sequence: CASSRGLAGTWKDTQYF. As DNA, the CDR3 is TGTGCCAGCAGCCGGGGACTAGCGGGAACCTGGAAGGATACGCAGTATTTT.

CDR3 sequence reads: CASSIGGTYGYTF. CDR3 DNA: TGTGCCAGTAGTATTGGAGGGACCTATGGCTACACCTTC. This chain joins TRBV19 and TRBJ1-2, with D possibly being TRBD1 (5 bases). The CDR3 has 13 residues. CDR1 and CDR2 (germline): LNHDA, SQIVND (reference sequence). V was cut by 3 bases and J by 4 bases, with 9 bases left in between.

In this sample, this clonotype turned up a few times. The V gene is TRBV27, the J gene TRBJ2-3; D tentatively fits TRBD1 or TRBD2 (5 bases each). The ends were cut back, 6 bases at V and 2 bases at J, with 6 bases in the middle. Per the germline V gene, CDR1 is MNHEY and CDR2 is SMNVEV (reference sequence). The CDR3 runs 12 residues. CDR3 nucleotides: TGTGCCAGCAGGGGGGTCACAGATACGCAGTATTTT. This translates into CASRGVTDTQYF.

V usage is TRBV5-6 and J usage is TRBJ2-5; 8 nucleotides agree with TRBD1. The V gene's germline CDR1 is SGHDT and CDR2 YYEEEE. This CDR3 region has 13 residues. Trimming took 5 bases from V and 5 from J; bases not matched to a gene: 5. This chain's CDR3 is CASSKAGGETQYF. CDR3 DNA sequence: TGTGCCAGCAGTAAGGCAGGGGGCGAGACCCAGTACTTC.

This clonotype has just a few counts. The chain employs TRBV5-1 and TRBJ2-5, with D perhaps TRBD2 (7 bases). Germline V gene sequence: CDR1 SGHRS, CDR2 YFSETQ. Trimming removed 4 bases from V and 0 bases from J, with 22 bases in between. CDR3 length equals 18 residues. In nucleotides, the CDR3 is TGCGCCAGCAGCGCCTGGACCCTCGGGGGGACATACCAAGAGACCCAGTACTTC. It codes for CASSAWTLGGTYQETQYF.

V is TRBV7-3 and J is TRBJ2-5, with D possibly TRBD2 on 5 matching bases. The germline V gene encodes CDR1 SGHTA and CDR2 FQGTGA. The CDR3 is 14 residues long. Deletions cut 2 bases from V and 3 bases from J, with 10 bases between. The DNA for the CDR3 is TGTGCCAGCAGCTTAGATCGGGGTAAAGAGACCCAGTACTTC. Translation gives CASSLDRGKETQYF.

The chain has TRBV15 and TRBJ2-5; 8 bases agree with TRBD1. This CDR3 comprises 15 residues. Germline V gives CDR1 LNHNV, CDR2 YYDKDF (reference sequence). V lost 5 bases to trimming and J lost 5 bases; unmatched junction nucleotides: 10. The CDR3 DNA reads TGTGCCACCAGCGGTAAAGCCAGGGGGCCGGAGACCCAGTACTTC. Its protein is CATSGKARGPETQYF. The full variable domain, rest sourced from reference TRBV15 and TRBJ2-5, is DAMVIQNPRYQVTQFGKPVTLSCSQTLNHNVMYWYQQKSSQAPKLLFHYYDKDFNNEADTPDNFQSRRPNTSFCFLDIRSPGLGDTAMYLCATSGKARGPETQYFGPGTRLLVL.

V is TRBV5-1 and J is TRBJ1-6; no clear D. This CDR3 contains 14 residues. V lost 0 bases and J 10 bases, leaving 11 bases between the germline ends. Germline V CDR1 and CDR2: SGHRS, YFSETQ. The CDR3 is CASSLEQPGSPLHF. CDR3 sequence (DNA): TGCGCCAGCAGCTTGGAACAGCCCGGATCACCCCTCCACTTT. The full variable domain, rest sourced from reference TRBV5-1 and TRBJ1-6, is KAGVTQTPRYLIKTRGQQVTLSCSPISGHRSVSWYQQTPGQGLQFLFEYFSETQRNKGNFPGRFSGRQFSNSRSEMNVSTLELGDSALYLCASSLEQPGSPLHFGNGTRLTVT.